The 10 T cell receptor beta chains in this list originate from one sample, sequenced in a study of Tregs in tolerant kidney transplant recipients. Clones were sequenced by immunoSEQ multiplex PCR, and TCRdb holds only the in-frame ones, with some missing. The sample lists about 240,000 clones, about 80% occurring once. Sequenced material: CD4+ T cells from blood. These receptor sequences come from a human donor in good health.

The V call is TRBV2, the J call TRBJ2-5, with D possibly TRBD2 on 7 matching bases. Between the trimmed V and J ends, which lost 9 bases and 0 bases, there was a span of 20 bases. The germline CDR1 and CDR2 sequences are SNHLY and FYNNEI. This CDR3 comprises 16 residues. The CDR3 sequence is CARDVTRGGNQETQYF. The CDR3 DNA sequence: TGTGCCAGGGACGTTACGAGGGGGGGAAACCAAGAGACCCAGTACTTC.

The chain joins TRBV6-5 to TRBJ1-2; unclear D gene. This CDR3 has 14 residues. Germline V gives CDR1 MNHEY, CDR2 SVGAGI. Trimming stripped 0 bases from V and 2 bases from J, with 7 bases between. This CDR3 is CASSYSNGNYGYTF. CDR3 in DNA: TGTGCCAGCAGTTACTCAAACGGAAACTATGGCTACACCTTC.

The V and J genes are TRBV5-1 and TRBJ2-5; D perhaps matches TRBD1 (7 bases). Germline CDR1 is SGHRS and CDR2 is YFSETQ. The CDR3 has 16 residues. V lost 0 bases and J lost 6, with 18 bases in between. This CDR3 reads CASSLVVSGGWKTQYF. DNA for the CDR3: TGCGCCAGCAGCTTGGTCGTGTCAGGGGGGTGGAAGACCCAGTACTTC. Using reference TRBV5-1 and TRBJ2-5 for the parts outside the CDR3, the full variable domain is KAGVTQTPRYLIKTRGQQVTLSCSPISGHRSVSWYQQTPGQGLQFLFEYFSETQRNKGNFPGRFSGRQFSNSRSEMNVSTLELGDSALYLCASSLVVSGGWKTQYFGPGTRLLVL.

V and J are TRBV9 and TRBJ2-3, with D tentatively TRBD2 (5 bases). V shed 0 bases and J shed 2 bases, with 10 bases lying between them. CDR1 and CDR2 from the germline V gene are SGDLS and YYNGEE. CDR3 size: 15 residues. CDR3 nucleotides: TGTGCCAGCAGCGTAGTGGGCGGGTACACAGATACGCAGTATTTT. Protein sequence: CASSVVGGYTDTQYF.

The table lists this clone with a few counts. J is TRBJ2-7 and V is TRBV6-5; no firm D call. V lost 8 bases and J 2 bases, leaving 19 bases between the germline ends. This CDR3 spans 15 amino acids. Germline V CDR1 and CDR2: MNHEY, SVGAGI. The CDR3, as DNA: TGTGCCAGCCGGGTCAAACAAGGAGTCGCCTACGAGCAGTACTTC. Translated, it gives CASRVKQGVAYEQYF.

This sequence joins TRBV9 and TRBJ2-7; 13 bases line up with TRBD2. The V and J ends lost 4 bases and 4 bases, in that order; junction bases with no gene match: 5. CDR3 size: 15 residues. Germline V gene sequence: CDR1 SGDLS, CDR2 YYNGEE. CDR3 protein: CASSQTSGRSYEQYF. In DNA form, the CDR3 reads TGTGCCAGCAGCCAGACTAGCGGGAGGAGTTACGAGCAGTACTTC.

V gene TRBV18 combines with J gene TRBJ1-3; D is ambiguous. This CDR3 has 16 residues. Germline CDR1 is KGHSH and CDR2 is LQKENI. Deletions cut 0 bases from V and 4 bases from J, with 13 bases between. The CDR3 nucleotides read TGTGCCAGCTCACCACCGAACGGGCCGGGGGGAAACACCATATATTTT. It translates to CASSPPNGPGGNTIYF.

The chain is built from TRBV2 and TRBJ1-2, with a tentative D call TRBD1 (5 bases). Germline V gene data show CDR1 as SNHLY and CDR2 as FYNNEI. This CDR3 contains 13 residues. Between the trimmed V and J ends, which lost 7 bases and 2 bases, there was a span of 11 bases. The CDR3 spells CASTLRENYGYTF. CDR3 in DNA: TGTGCCAGCACCCTCAGGGAAAACTATGGCTACACCTTC.

The rearrangement links TRBV7-6 to TRBJ2-5; D unclear. V was pared by 2 bases and J by 2 bases, with 9 bases between. This CDR3 comprises 14 residues. CDR1 SGHVS and CDR2 FNYEAQ come from the germline V gene. CDR3 sequence reads: CASSLLPNQETQYF. CDR3 nucleotides: TGTGCCAGCAGCTTATTACCGAATCAAGAGACCCAGTACTTC.

V gene TRBV7-9 combines with J gene TRBJ2-7; D ambiguous. This CDR3 has 14 amino acids. CDR1 SEHNR and CDR2 FQNEAQ come from the germline V gene (reference sequence). With 5 bases removed from V and 0 bases from J, the gap between germline ends came to 11 bases. DNA of the CDR3: TGTGCCAGCAGCGCCTGGGATGTCTCCTACGAGCAGTACTTC. This translates into CASSAWDVSYEQYF. Together with reference TRBV7-9 and TRBJ2-7, the CDR3 gives the full variable domain: DTGVSQNPRHKITKRGQNVTFRCDPISEHNRLYWYRQTLGQGPEFLTYFQNEAQLEKSRLLSDRFSAERPKGSFSTLEIQRTEQGDSAMYLCASSAWDVSYEQYFGPGTRLTVT.